The subject of this entry is one T cell receptor beta chain. Its matching antigen is unknown. This table comes from immunoSEQ multiplex PCR, and its TCRdb copy is limited to in-frame clones, with some not included. The table includes about 11,000 clones, 65% to 75% detected once. Trimming stripped 5 bases from V and 4 bases from J, with 12 bases between. Germline CDR1 SGHNT, CDR2 YENEEA. The CDR3 runs to 14 residues. The data were obtained in a study of CD4+ T cells in melanoma. Study-level findings and limits: CD8+ T cell, macrophage and B cell function reportedly correlated with neoantigen-specific CD4+ T cells.

This sequence was found in a human donor with melanoma. The sequencing sample was made of cells from a culture (not recorded whether cultured in vitro). The V and J genes are TRBV11-3 and TRBJ2-1, with D perhaps TRBD2 (6 bases). The CDR3, as DNA: TGTGCCAGCAGCGCCACCGGGGGATACAATGAGCAGTTCTTC. Amino acid sequence: CASSATGGYNEQFF.